This TCR beta chain was retrieved from a study of blood T cell repertoires in COVID-19. Overall study: The samples span acute and convalescent COVID-19 from the United States, Italy and Spain. Sample material is recorded as cDNA or gDNA derived from T cells, B-cell-depleted T cells, or PBMCs.

In the authors' workflow: Estimation of nucleated cell counts relied on the amplification of reference gene primers. This table comes from immunoSEQ multiplex PCR, and its TCRdb copy is limited to in-frame clones, with some not included. Clonal size and the V and J genes are those of that table, whereas D and trimming came from the DNA. This sample carries 240,000 or so clones, roughly 77% of them seen once, and the ten largest clones take over 3%. Trimming shortened V by 6 bases and J by 1 base, and 16 bases separated the two germline ends. Germline values: CDR1 SGDLS, CDR2 YYNGEE. This CDR3 region has 15 residues.

What was sequenced was peripheral blood. This TCR was sampled from a woman of 80 years or more with acute or convalescent COVID-19. The chain combines TRBV9 with TRBJ1-1; possible D gene TRBD1, 6 bases. CDR3 nucleotide sequence: TGTGCCAGCATCCCGCTTCCGACAGGGAACACTGAAGCTTTCTTT. This sequence encodes CASIPLPTGNTEAFF.